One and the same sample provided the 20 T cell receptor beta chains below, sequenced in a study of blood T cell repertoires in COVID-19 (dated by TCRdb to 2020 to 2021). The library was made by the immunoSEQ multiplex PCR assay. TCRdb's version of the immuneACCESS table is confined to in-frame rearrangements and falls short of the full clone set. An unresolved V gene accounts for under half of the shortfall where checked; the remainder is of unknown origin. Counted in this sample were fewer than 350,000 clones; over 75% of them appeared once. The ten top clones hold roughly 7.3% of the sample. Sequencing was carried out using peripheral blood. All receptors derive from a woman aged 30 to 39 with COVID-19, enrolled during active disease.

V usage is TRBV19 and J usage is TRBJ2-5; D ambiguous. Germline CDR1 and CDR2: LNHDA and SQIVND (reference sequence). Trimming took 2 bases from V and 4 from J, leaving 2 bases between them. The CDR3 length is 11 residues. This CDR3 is CASSIRETQYF. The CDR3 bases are TGTGCCAGTAGTATACGAGAGACCCAGTACTTC.

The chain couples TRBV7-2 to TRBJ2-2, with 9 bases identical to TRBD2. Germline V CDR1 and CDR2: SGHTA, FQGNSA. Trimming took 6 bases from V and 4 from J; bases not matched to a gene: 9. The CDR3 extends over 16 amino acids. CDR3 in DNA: TGTGCCAGCAGACCTCAGACTAGCGGCCTCACCGGGGAGCTGTTTTTT. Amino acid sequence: CASRPQTSGLTGELFF. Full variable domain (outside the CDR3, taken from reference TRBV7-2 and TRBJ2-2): GAGVSQSPSNKVTEKGKDVELRCDPISGHTALYWYRQSLGQGLEFLIYFQGNSAPDKSGLPSDRFSAERTGGSVSTLTIQRTQQEDSAVYLCASRPQTSGLTGELFFGEGSRLTVL.

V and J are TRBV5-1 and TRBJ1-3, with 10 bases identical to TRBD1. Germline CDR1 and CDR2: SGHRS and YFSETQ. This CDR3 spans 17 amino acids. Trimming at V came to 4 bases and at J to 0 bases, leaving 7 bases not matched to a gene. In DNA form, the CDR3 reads TGCGCCAGCAGCCCAGACGGACAGGGGGGCTCTGGAAACACCATATATTTT. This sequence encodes CASSPDGQGGSGNTIYF.

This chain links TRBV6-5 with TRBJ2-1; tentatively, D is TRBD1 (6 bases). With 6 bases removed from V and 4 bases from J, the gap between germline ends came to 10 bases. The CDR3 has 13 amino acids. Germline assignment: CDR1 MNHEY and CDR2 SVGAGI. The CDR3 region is CASRLDRYNEQFF. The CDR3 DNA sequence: TGTGCCAGCAGACTGGACAGATACAATGAGCAGTTCTTC.

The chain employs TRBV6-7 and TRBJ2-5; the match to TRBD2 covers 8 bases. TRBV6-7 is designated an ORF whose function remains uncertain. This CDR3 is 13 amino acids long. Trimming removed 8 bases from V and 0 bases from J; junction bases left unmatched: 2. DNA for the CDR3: TGTGCCAGCTCCGGGAGGGACCAAGAGACCCAGTACTTC. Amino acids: CASSGRDQETQYF.

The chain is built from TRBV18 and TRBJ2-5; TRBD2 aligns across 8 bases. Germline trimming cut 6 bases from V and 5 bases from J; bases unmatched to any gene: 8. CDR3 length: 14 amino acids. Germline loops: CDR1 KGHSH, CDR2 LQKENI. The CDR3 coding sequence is TGTGCCAGCTCGCCCTCAGCGGGAGTTGAGACCCAGTACTTC. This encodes CASSPSAGVETQYF.

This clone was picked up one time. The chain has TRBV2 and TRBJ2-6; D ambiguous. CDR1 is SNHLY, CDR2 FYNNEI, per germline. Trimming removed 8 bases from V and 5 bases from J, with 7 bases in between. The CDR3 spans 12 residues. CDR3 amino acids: CASVWRANVLTF. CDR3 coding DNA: TGTGCCAGCGTATGGCGGGCCAACGTCCTGACTTTC.

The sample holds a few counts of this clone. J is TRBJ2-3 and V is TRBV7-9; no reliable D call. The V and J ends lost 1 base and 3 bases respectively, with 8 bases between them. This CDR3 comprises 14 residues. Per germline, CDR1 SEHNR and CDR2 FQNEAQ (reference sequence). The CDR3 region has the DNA TGTGCCAGCAGCTTAGAGGCTAGTACAGATACGCAGTATTTT. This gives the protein CASSLEASTDTQYF.

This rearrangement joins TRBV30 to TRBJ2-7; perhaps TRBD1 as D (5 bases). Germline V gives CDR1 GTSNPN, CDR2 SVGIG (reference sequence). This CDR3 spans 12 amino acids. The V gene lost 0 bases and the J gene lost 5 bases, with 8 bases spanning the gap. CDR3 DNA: TGTGCCTGGAGTGTATTCAGGGACGAGCAGTACTTC. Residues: CAWSVFRDEQYF.

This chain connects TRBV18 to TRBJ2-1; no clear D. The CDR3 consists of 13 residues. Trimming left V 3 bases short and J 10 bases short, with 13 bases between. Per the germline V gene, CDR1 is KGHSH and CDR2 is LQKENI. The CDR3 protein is CASSPLRAREQFF. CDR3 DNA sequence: TGTGCCAGCTCACCTTTACGCGCTCGGGAGCAGTTCTTC.

The CDR3, as DNA: TGCGCCAGCAGCCAAACAGGGTCCACAGATACGCAGTATTTT. Protein: CASSQTGSTDTQYF. The V and J genes are TRBV4-1 and TRBJ2-3; a weak D match, TRBD1 (6 bases). This CDR3 has 14 residues. Germline values: CDR1 MGHRA, CDR2 YSYEKL. Trimming left V 2 bases short and J 2 bases short, with 8 bases between.

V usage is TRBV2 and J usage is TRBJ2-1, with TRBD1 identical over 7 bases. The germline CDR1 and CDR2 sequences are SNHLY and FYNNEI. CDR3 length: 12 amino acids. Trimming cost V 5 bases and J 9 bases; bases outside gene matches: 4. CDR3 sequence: CASSPGQSEQFF. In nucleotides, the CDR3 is TGTGCCAGCAGTCCGGGACAGAGTGAGCAGTTCTTC.

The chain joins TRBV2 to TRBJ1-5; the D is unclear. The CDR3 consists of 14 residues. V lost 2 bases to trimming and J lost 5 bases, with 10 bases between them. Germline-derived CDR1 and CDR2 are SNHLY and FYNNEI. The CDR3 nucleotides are TGTGCCAGCAGTGAATCCAGGAAGGATCAGCCCCAGCATTTT. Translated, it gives CASSESRKDQPQHF. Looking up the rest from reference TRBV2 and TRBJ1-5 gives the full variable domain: EPEVTQTPSHQVTQMGQEVILRCVPISNHLYFYWYRQILGQKVEFLVSFYNNEISEKSEIFDDQFSVERPDGSNFTLKIRSTKLEDSAMYFCASSESRKDQPQHFGDGTRLSIL.

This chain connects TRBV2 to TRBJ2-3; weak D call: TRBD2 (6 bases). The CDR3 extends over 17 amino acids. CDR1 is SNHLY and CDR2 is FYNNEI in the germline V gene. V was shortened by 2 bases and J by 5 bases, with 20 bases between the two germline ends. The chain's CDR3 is CASSEYRDSLRGDTQYF. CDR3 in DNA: TGTGCCAGCAGTGAATACCGGGACTCCCTTCGGGGAGATACGCAGTATTTT. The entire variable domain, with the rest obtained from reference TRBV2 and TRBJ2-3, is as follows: EPEVTQTPSHQVTQMGQEVILRCVPISNHLYFYWYRQILGQKVEFLVSFYNNEISEKSEIFDDQFSVERPDGSNFTLKIRSTKLEDSAMYFCASSEYRDSLRGDTQYFGPGTRLTVL.

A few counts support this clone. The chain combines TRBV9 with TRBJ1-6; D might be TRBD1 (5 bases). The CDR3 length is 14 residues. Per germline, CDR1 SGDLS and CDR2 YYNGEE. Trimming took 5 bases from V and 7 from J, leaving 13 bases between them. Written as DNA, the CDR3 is TGTGCCAGCAGATCCGGGACTAAAAATTCACCCCTCCACTTT. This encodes CASRSGTKNSPLHF.

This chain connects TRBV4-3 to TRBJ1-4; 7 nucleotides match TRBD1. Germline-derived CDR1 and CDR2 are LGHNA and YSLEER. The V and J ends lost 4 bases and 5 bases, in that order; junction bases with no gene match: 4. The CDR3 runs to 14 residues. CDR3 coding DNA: TGCGCCAGCAGCCTAGACAGGGCGAATGAAAAACTGTTTTTT. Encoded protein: CASSLDRANEKLFF.

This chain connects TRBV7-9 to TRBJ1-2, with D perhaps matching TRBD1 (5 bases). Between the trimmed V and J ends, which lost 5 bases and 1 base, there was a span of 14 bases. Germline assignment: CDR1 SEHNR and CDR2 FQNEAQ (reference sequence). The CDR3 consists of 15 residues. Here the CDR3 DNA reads TGTGCCAGCAGCGCCTCACAGGTGCTTAACTATGGCTACACCTTC. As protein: CASSASQVLNYGYTF.

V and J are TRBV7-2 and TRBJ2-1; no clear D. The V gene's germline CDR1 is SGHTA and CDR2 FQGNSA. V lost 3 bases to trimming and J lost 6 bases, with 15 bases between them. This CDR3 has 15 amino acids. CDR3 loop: CASSFSPTSTNEQFF. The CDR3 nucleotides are TGTGCCAGCAGCTTTTCGCCCACCAGTACCAATGAGCAGTTCTTC.

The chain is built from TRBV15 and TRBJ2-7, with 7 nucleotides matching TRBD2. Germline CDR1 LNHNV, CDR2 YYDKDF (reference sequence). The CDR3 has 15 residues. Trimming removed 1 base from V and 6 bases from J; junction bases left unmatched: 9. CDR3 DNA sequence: TGTGCCACCAGCAGAGTCGAGGCGGGAGAGGCCGAGCAGTACTTC. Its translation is CATSRVEAGEAEQYF. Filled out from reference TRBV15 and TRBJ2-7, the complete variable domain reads DAMVIQNPRYQVTQFGKPVTLSCSQTLNHNVMYWYQQKSSQAPKLLFHYYDKDFNNEADTPDNFQSRRPNTSFCFLDIRSPGLGDTAMYLCATSRVEAGEAEQYFGPGTRLTVT.

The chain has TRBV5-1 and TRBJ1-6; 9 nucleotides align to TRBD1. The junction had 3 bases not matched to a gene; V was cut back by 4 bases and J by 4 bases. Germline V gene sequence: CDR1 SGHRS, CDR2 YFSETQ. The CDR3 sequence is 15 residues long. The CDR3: CASSRQGEYNSPLHF. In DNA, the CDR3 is TGCGCCAGCAGCCGACAGGGGGAGTATAATTCACCCCTCCACTTT. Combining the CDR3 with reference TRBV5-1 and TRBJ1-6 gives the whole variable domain KAGVTQTPRYLIKTRGQQVTLSCSPISGHRSVSWYQQTPGQGLQFLFEYFSETQRNKGNFPGRFSGRQFSNSRSEMNVSTLELGDSALYLCASSRQGEYNSPLHFGNGTRLTVT.